Shown below are 27 T cell receptor beta chains from a single sample sequenced in a study of T-cell memory formation after mild COVID-19 listed by TCRdb under 2021. Library preparation employed 5' RACE. The data were produced on an Illumina NovaSeq 6000. The public reads were reprocessed in TCRdb via fastp at Q25 and MiXCR, keeping in-frame beta chains. Here each entry gathers all rows of one CDR3 protein and keeps the most common genes and DNA. Across this sample there are hundreds of thousands of distinct CDR3 sequences, with 15% to 20% seen only once. 21% of the sample is taken by the ten largest. Material: PBMCs or a T cell subset sorted from them (not recorded which). These receptors were taken from a man in his late teens or twenties who had mild COVID-19 (a few samples of this study predate the infection). The sample titles of this study are shuffled in the database, so cell type and time point are left out; the donor was told from shared clones.

This clonotype was recorded a few times. The chain recombines TRBV7-2 with TRBJ2-2, with TRBD2 matching over 8 bases. Germline loops: CDR1 SGHTA, CDR2 FQGNSA. Trimming cost V 11 bases and J 0 bases; bases outside gene matches: 5. The CDR3 sequence is 14 residues long. The chain's CDR3 is CAQRGLANTGELFF. The CDR3, as DNA: TGTGCCCAGCGGGGGCTCGCGAACACCGGGGAGCTGTTTTTT.

The chain couples TRBV28 to TRBJ1-2, with a possible D match to TRBD1 (5 bases). The CDR3 is made up of 16 amino acids. Germline loops: CDR1 MDHEN, CDR2 SYDVKM. The ends were cut back, 1 base at V and 3 bases at J, with 15 bases in the middle. CDR3 residues: CASSLFGTGPDYGYTF. In DNA form, the CDR3 reads TGTGCCAGCAGTTTATTCGGAACGGGGCCAGACTATGGCTACACCTTC.

V is TRBV5-1 and J is TRBJ2-3; 8 bases map to TRBD2. CDR1 is SGHRS, CDR2 YFSETQ, per germline. CDR3 length: 16 amino acids. With 4 bases clipped from V and 1 base from J, the junction kept 8 bases outside the gene matches. This CDR3 is CASSLSGALGTDTQYF. DNA of the CDR3: TGCGCCAGCAGCCTTAGCGGGGCTCTCGGCACAGATACGCAGTATTTT.

The rearrangement links TRBV29-1 to TRBJ2-5, with D possibly called TRBD1 or TRBD2 (5 bases each). Looked up from germline, CDR1 is SQVTM and CDR2 is ANQGSEA. The germline V and J ends were trimmed by 3 bases and 4 bases, with 15 bases remaining between them. CDR3 length: 14 amino acids. Written as DNA, the CDR3 is TGCAGCGTTGAGGTTGAGGGGCGGTTAGAGACCCAGTACTTC. It yields the protein CSVEVEGRLETQYF.

V is TRBV5-1 and J is TRBJ2-7; 7 bases match TRBD1. J lost 1 base, V lost 0 bases, and 10 bases had no gene match. The germline CDR1 and CDR2 sequences are SGHRS and YFSETQ. This CDR3 has 17 residues. In DNA form, the CDR3 reads TGCGCCAGCAGCTTGGCCCTCGACAGGGCCGGATCCTACGAGCAGTACTTC. Its protein product is CASSLALDRAGSYEQYF.

This clonotype was recorded only once. This chain joins TRBV6-5 and TRBJ2-7; D is ambiguous. The length of the CDR3 is 13 residues. V was pared by 4 bases and J by 5 bases, with 12 bases between. Per germline, CDR1 MNHEY and CDR2 SVGAGI. The CDR3 DNA reads TGTGCCAGCAGTTTGTCCGAGGTGGACGAGCAGTACTTC. This encodes CASSLSEVDEQYF.

The V gene is TRBV9, the J gene TRBJ2-1, with D tentatively TRBD1 or TRBD2 (5 bases each). The V gene lost 3 bases and the J gene lost 3 bases, with 13 bases spanning the gap. Germline loops: CDR1 SGDLS, CDR2 YYNGEE. This CDR3 comprises 15 residues. Here the CDR3 reads CASSDRDGYYNEQFF. CDR3 nucleotide sequence: TGTGCCAGCAGCGACCGGGACGGATACTACAATGAGCAGTTCTTC.

The V and J genes are TRBV7-3 and TRBJ2-1; D unresolved. Germline lookup yields CDR1 SGHTA and CDR2 FQGTGA. The V gene lost 2 bases and the J gene lost 9 bases, with 8 bases spanning the gap. The CDR3 runs to 12 residues. CDR3 amino acids: CASSLPHGEQFF. Written as DNA, the CDR3 is TGTGCCAGCAGCTTACCCCACGGTGAGCAGTTCTTC.

This rearrangement joins TRBV7-2 to TRBJ1-1; possible D gene TRBD1, 6 bases. The CDR3 runs 15 residues. Looked up from germline, CDR1 is SGHTA and CDR2 is FQGNSA. The V gene lost 0 bases and the J gene lost 5 bases, with 13 bases spanning the gap. CDR3 sequence: CASSLALTGRTEAFF. The CDR3 DNA is TGTGCCAGCAGCTTAGCGCTGACAGGTCGGACTGAAGCTTTCTTT.

This chain joins TRBV20-1 and TRBJ2-7; the D call may be TRBD1 or TRBD2 (5 bases each). The CDR3 consists of 14 residues. Germline V gene data show CDR1 as DFQATT and CDR2 as SNEGSKA (reference sequence). The ends were cut back, 6 bases at V and 5 bases at J, with 20 bases in the middle. CDR3 DNA sequence: TGCAGTGCCCCCGTACGGGGACCCCAGGACGAGCAGTACTTC. Translation: CSAPVRGPQDEQYF.

The rearrangement links TRBV25-1 to TRBJ2-5; D ambiguous. The V end was cut by 3 bases, the J end by 2 bases, with 7 bases between. The CDR3 extends over 13 amino acids. Germline V gives CDR1 MGHDK, CDR2 SYGVNS. CDR3 DNA sequence: TGTGCCAGCAGTGAGTGGCAGCAAGAGACCCAGTACTTC. Translating gives CASSEWQQETQYF.

The V and J genes are TRBV7-9 and TRBJ2-5, with TRBD2 identical over 10 bases. Germline V lookup: CDR1 SEHNR, CDR2 FQNEAQ (reference sequence). The J segment lost 5 bases and the V segment lost 7 bases, leaving 13 bases of the junction unmatched. The CDR3 totals 16 residues. The CDR3 sequence: CASMAGERGGRETQYF. DNA for the CDR3: TGTGCCAGCATGGCGGGCGAGCGGGGGGGCCGGGAGACCCAGTACTTC.

The gene calls are TRBV4-3 and TRBJ1-1; perhaps TRBD1 as D (5 bases). Trimming shortened V by 0 bases and J by 3 bases, and 14 bases separated the two germline ends. The CDR3 consists of 16 residues. Germline values: CDR1 LGHNA, CDR2 YSLEER. Written as DNA, the CDR3 is TGCGCCAGCAGCCAAGATGGCCGGGGAGGGGACACTGAAGCTTTCTTT. Encoded protein: CASSQDGRGGDTEAFF.

The rearrangement joins TRBV5-1 to TRBJ1-2, with D maybe TRBD1 (6 bases). The germline V gene has CDR1 SGHRS and CDR2 YFSETQ. V lost 0 bases, J lost 8 bases, and 14 bases lay in between. The CDR3 spans 14 residues. The CDR3 DNA follows: TGCGCCAGCAGCTTGGCCGCGGGGGCAGGCGGCTACACCTTC. Protein: CASSLAAGAGGYTF. The entire variable domain, with the rest obtained from reference TRBV5-1 and TRBJ1-2, is as follows: KAGVTQTPRYLIKTRGQQVTLSCSPISGHRSVSWYQQTPGQGLQFLFEYFSETQRNKGNFPGRFSGRQFSNSRSEMNVSTLELGDSALYLCASSLAAGAGGYTFGSGTRLTVV.

This clonotype was detected once. One end of the junction varies from germline; a read error may be responsible. This CDR3 reads CASSRAEGARQDTQYF. The CDR3 DNA sequence: TGCGCCAGCAGTCGGGCTGAGGGGGCAAGGCAAGATACCCAGTACTTC. The genes are TRBV5-1 and TRBJ2-5; TRBD1 matches 7 bases. The CDR3 spans 16 residues. Germline V lookup: CDR1 SGHRS, CDR2 YFSETQ.

This rearrangement joins TRBV20-1 to TRBJ1-3; 8 nucleotides line up with TRBD1. This CDR3 comprises 14 residues. V gave up 3 bases and J gave up 3 bases; unmatched junction bases: 4. Germline V gene data show CDR1 as DFQATT and CDR2 as SNEGSKA (reference sequence). The CDR3 DNA reads as TGCAGTGCTAGGGACAGGGAGTATGGAAACACCATATATTTT. Its protein product is CSARDREYGNTIYF.

The V and J genes are TRBV5-6 and TRBJ2-4, with D perhaps TRBD1 (5 bases). Trimming left V 2 bases short and J 3 bases short, with 15 bases between. The CDR3 consists of 16 residues. CDR1 SGHDT and CDR2 YYEEEE come from the germline V gene. CDR3 region: CASSLWAGSGKNIQYF. CDR3 DNA sequence: TGTGCCAGCAGCTTATGGGCAGGGTCCGGCAAAAACATTCAGTACTTC. Full variable domain (remainder filled in from reference TRBV5-6 and TRBJ2-4): DAGVTQSPTHLIKTRGQQVTLRCSPKSGHDTVSWYQQALGQGPQFIFQYYEEEERQRGNFPDRFSGHQFPNYSSELNVNALLLGDSALYLCASSLWAGSGKNIQYFGAGTRLSVL.

Of note for this clonotype: The conserved phenylalanine or tryptophan normally closing the CDR3 is absent here, so this likely arose from a read error. Because the CDR3's place on the DNA is in doubt, the DNA is left out and the CDR3 is given as listed by TCRdb. The chain employs TRBV24-1 and TRBJ2-3; the DNA was not compared with TRBD1, the D call given in the table. CDR1 is KGHDR and CDR2 is SFDVKD in the germline V gene. The CDR3 has 8 residues if both end residues are counted. The CDR3: CATGGPAQ.

This clonotype was seen many times. The chain joins TRBV7-2 to TRBJ2-7, with a possible D match to TRBD1 (6 bases). V was trimmed by 2 bases and J by 0 bases, leaving 14 bases between them. CDR3 length equals 16 residues. Germline lookup yields CDR1 SGHTA and CDR2 FQGNSA. The CDR3 reads CASSLSWDTSSYEQYF. CDR3 sequence (DNA): TGTGCCAGCAGCTTATCGTGGGACACGAGCTCCTACGAGCAGTACTTC. Full variable domain (outside the CDR3, taken from reference TRBV7-2 and TRBJ2-7): GAGVSQSPSNKVTEKGKDVELRCDPISGHTALYWYRQSLGQGLEFLIYFQGNSAPDKSGLPSDRFSAERTGGSVSTLTIQRTQQEDSAVYLCASSLSWDTSSYEQYFGPGTRLTVT.

The genes are TRBV15 and TRBJ2-1; unclear D gene. V gave up 2 bases and J gave up 0 bases, with 5 bases separating them. This CDR3 has 14 residues. The germline V gene encodes CDR1 LNHNV and CDR2 YYDKDF (reference sequence). CDR3 nucleotides: TGTGCCACCAGCAGACAGAACTCCTACAATGAGCAGTTCTTC. Encoded protein: CATSRQNSYNEQFF.

The genes are TRBV28 and TRBJ2-7, with 9 positions matching TRBD1. This CDR3 has 16 residues. V lost 6 bases and J lost 4; bases outside the gene matches: 13. The germline gives CDR1 MDHEN, CDR2 SYDVKM. CDR3: CASSKSPGTGSYEQYV. In DNA form, the CDR3 reads TGTGCCAGCAGCAAGTCCCCCGGGACAGGGTCATACGAGCAGTACGTC.

This clonotype was seen only a few times. The J gene is TRBJ2-1, the V gene TRBV12-3 or TRBV12-4; 8 bases are a match to TRBD1. The CDR3 is 16 residues long. The junction had 8 bases not matched to a gene; V was cut back by 5 bases and J by 2 bases. CDR3 sequence reads: CASSPRTGRTYNEQFF. DNA of the CDR3: TGTGCCAGCAGTCCCCGGACAGGGCGGACCTACAATGAGCAGTTCTTC.

Of note for this clonotype: One junction end does not reproduce the germline sequence, and a read error may be involved. V is TRBV9 and J is TRBJ1-2; TRBD1 matches at 10 bases. CDR1 SGDLS and CDR2 YYNGEE come from the germline V gene. The CDR3 extends over 15 amino acids. The CDR3 is CASSLRGQGNFGYTF. DNA of the CDR3: TGTGCCAGCAGCCTGAGGGGACAGGGGAACTTTGGCTACACCTTC.

The chain has TRBV7-2 and TRBJ2-6, with D perhaps given as TRBD1 or TRBD2 (5 bases each). The CDR3 totals 16 residues. The V gene lost 4 bases and the J gene lost 4 bases, with 14 bases spanning the gap. Germline CDR1 is SGHTA and CDR2 is FQGNSA. The CDR3 DNA reads TGTGCCAGCAGCTCCAGGGAGCGGTCCGGGGCCAACGTCCTGACTTTC. This encodes CASSSRERSGANVLTF.

This chain uses TRBV5-1 with TRBJ1-2; D is possibly TRBD1 (5 bases). Trimming removed 4 bases at V and 3 bases at J, with 7 bases between. The CDR3 is 12 amino acids. Germline CDR1 reads SGHRS; CDR2 reads YFSETQ. CDR3 in amino acids: CASSAGDYGYTF. DNA of the CDR3: TGCGCCAGCAGCGCGGGGGACTATGGCTACACCTTC.

There are a few counts of this clonotype. The CDR3 DNA reads as TGTGCCAGCAGACCTCTACTAGCGGGCCAGTACAATGAGCAGTTCTTC. Residues: CASRPLLAGQYNEQFF. The chain uses TRBV6-2 or TRBV6-3 and TRBJ2-1; 9 bases are a match to TRBD2. Trimming removed 6 bases from V and 4 bases from J; junction bases left unmatched: 10. Germline V gene lookup returns CDR1 MNHEY and CDR2 SVGEGT. This CDR3 comprises 16 residues.

The chain links TRBV20-1 to TRBJ2-7; no definite D call. CDR1 is DFQATT, CDR2 SNEGSKA, per germline (reference sequence). The V end was cut by 5 bases, the J end by 4 bases, with 9 bases between. The CDR3 is 11 amino acids. CDR3 region: CSASPGYEQYV. CDR3 nucleotides: TGCAGTGCTTCCCCAGGTTACGAGCAGTACGTC.